This T cell receptor (beta chain) was observed in a study of vaccination and CD4 T cells after COVID-19. Study-wide context: Nasal swab PCR detected SARS-CoV-2 in convalescent patients, who comprised several mild cases and one severe case. Regarding the study as a whole: Nearly all convalescent vaccine-specific clones, 304 of 307, recognized only SARS-CoV-2 spike.

An Oncomine TCR Beta short-read assay was used to sequence the DNA from cultured CD4+ T cells. Someone extracted genomic DNA from cultured CD4+ T cells. TCRdb analysed the PCR reads with MiXCR anew, one entry per CDR3 protein. Here the sample spans about 25,000 distinct CDR3 sequences, 49% being singletons. Treatment defined: approximately nine-day PBMC culture with coronavirus spike peptide pools or control peptides (ViraFEST assay). Of note for this clonotype: Its antigen is not known.

Germline V CDR1 and CDR2: MNHNS, SASEGT. Trimming cost V 2 bases and J 6 bases, with 11 bases left between them. This CDR3 is built from 14 residues. This sequence originates from a human donor who had recovered from COVID-19. The J gene is TRBJ1-5, the V gene TRBV6-1; the D is unclear. What was sequenced was CD4+ T cells from blood, cultured in vitro. CDR3 sequence: CASSELGVGQPQHF. The CDR3 DNA follows: TGTGCCAGCAGTGAATTGGGTGTGGGTCAGCCCCAGCATTTT.